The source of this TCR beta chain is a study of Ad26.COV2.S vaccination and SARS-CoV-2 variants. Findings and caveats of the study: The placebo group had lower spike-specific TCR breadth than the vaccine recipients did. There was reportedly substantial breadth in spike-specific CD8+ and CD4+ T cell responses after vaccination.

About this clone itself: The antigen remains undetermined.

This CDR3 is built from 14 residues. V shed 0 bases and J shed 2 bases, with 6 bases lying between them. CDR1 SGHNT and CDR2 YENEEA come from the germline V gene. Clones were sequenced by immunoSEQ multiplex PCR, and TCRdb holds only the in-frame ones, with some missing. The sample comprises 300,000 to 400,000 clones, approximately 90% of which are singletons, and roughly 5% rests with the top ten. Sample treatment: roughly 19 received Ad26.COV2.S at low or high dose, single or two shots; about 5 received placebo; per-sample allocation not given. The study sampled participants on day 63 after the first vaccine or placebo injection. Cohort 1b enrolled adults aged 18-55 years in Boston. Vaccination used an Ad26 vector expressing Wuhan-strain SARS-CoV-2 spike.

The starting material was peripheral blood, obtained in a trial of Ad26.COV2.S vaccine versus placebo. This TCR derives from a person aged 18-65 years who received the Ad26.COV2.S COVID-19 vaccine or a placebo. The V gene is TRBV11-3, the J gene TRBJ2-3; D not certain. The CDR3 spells CASSLDIATDTQYF. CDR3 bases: TGTGCCAGCAGCTTAGATATAGCCACAGATACGCAGTATTTT.